Listed here is a single T cell receptor (beta chain). Its antigen is currently unknown. The source of the sample is a study of cytomegalovirus exposure and HLA in healthy donors. Whole-study findings and limits: Exclusion as indistinguishable affected some V segments, including TRBV6-2 and TRBV6-3.

This CDR3 spans 14 amino acids. Trimming removed 5 bases at V and 0 bases at J, with 10 bases between. The germline V gene encodes CDR1 SEHNR and CDR2 FQNEAQ (reference sequence). PCR used 60 Vbeta primers and 13 Jbeta primers. Only in-frame clones appear in the TCRdb table, and some are missing; sequencing was by immunoSEQ multiplex PCR. The data contain about 120,000 clones, about 70% of them seen just once; the ten biggest clones take up just over 2%. This receptor was taken from a human donor in good health. The rearrangement uses TRBV7-9 and TRBJ1-1, with D unclear. The sample consisted of PBMCs. The CDR3 region is CASSPPRMNTEAFF. DNA of the CDR3: TGTGCCAGCAGCCCCCCTCGTATGAACACTGAAGCTTTCTTT.